This T cell receptor beta chain was sequenced in a study of blood T cells in healthy people across ages. General study results and limits: The study could not conclusively compare naive and antigen-experienced cells, given its unsorted PBMCs.

It was with a sample-barcoded 5' primer and a J-beta primer mix that a second PCR of about 7 to 12 cycles was run. TCRdb re-called the 5' RACE reads through MiXCR, storing one row per CDR3 protein. The profile shows 1.5 million or so distinct CDR3 sequences, roughly two fifths of them singletons. Note on this clonotype: Its antigen remains unidentified.

The CDR3 extends over 13 amino acids. The germline gives CDR1 MNHEY, CDR2 SVGEGT. V was shortened by 3 bases and J by 7 bases, with 10 bases between the two germline ends. Material: blood. The chain combines TRBV6-2 or TRBV6-3 with TRBJ1-5, with D hard to call. The receptor comes from a woman younger than 30 in good health. For the CDR3, the DNA is TGTGCCAGCAGTTATAAGAGTAGGCAGCCCCAGCATTTT. Amino acids: CASSYKSRQPQHF.